This passage covers 8 T cell receptor beta chains from one sample sequenced in a study of shared clonotypes between healthy human individuals. Terminally differentiated effector memory CD45RA+ cells were excluded by CCR7 positive selection of CD45RO-negative cells. TCRdb keeps only in-frame clones here, not all; method: immunoSEQ multiplex PCR. The profile shows about 2 million clones, about 95% of them singletons. The sequenced sample consisted of naive CD8+ T cells sorted from blood. These receptors were taken from a young man in good health.

The chain has TRBV7-8 and TRBJ1-5; possibly TRBD1 for D (6 bases). Germline V CDR1 and CDR2: SGHVS, FQNEAQ. The CDR3 consists of 14 residues. Trimming cost V 8 bases and J 3 bases, with 14 bases left between them. The CDR3 DNA reads as TGTGCCAGCTCCCCGGGACAAATCAATCAGCCCCAGCATTTT. Translating it yields CASSPGQINQPQHF.

This chain links TRBV9 with TRBJ2-3; D may correspond to TRBD1 or TRBD2 (6 bases each). The CDR3 totals 16 residues. V was clipped by 6 bases and J by 2 bases, with 19 bases between them. The V gene's germline CDR1 is SGDLS and CDR2 YYNGEE. Written as DNA, the CDR3 is TGTGCCAGCAACAGGGCTGGGGGGCCAGTCACAGATACGCAGTATTTT. Its protein product is CASNRAGGPVTDTQYF.

J is TRBJ2-7 and V is TRBV21-1; the table names TRBD1, a call not compared with the DNA. TRBV21-1 is classified as a pseudogene. This CDR3 region has 15 residues. This chain's CDR3 is CASSTLTTGPYEQYF. DNA for the CDR3: TGTGCCAGCAGCACCCTTACGACAGGGCCCTACGAGCAGTACTTC.

The chain is built from TRBV6-6 and TRBJ2-1; 8 nucleotides match TRBD2. Germline-derived CDR1 and CDR2 are MNHNY and SVGAGI (reference sequence). The CDR3 runs 16 residues. The V segment lost 2 bases and the J segment 3 bases; nucleotides outside the gene matches: 6. In DNA, the CDR3 is TGTGCCAGCAGTTACGGTCGGGAGGGGATCTACAATGAGCAGTTCTTC. Translated, it gives CASSYGREGIYNEQFF.

This clone showed up just once. The J gene is TRBJ2-2, the V gene TRBV15; TRBD1 aligns across 7 bases. CDR3 length: 15 residues. The V and J ends lost 5 bases and 2 bases, in that order; junction bases with no gene match: 5. CDR1 and CDR2 (germline): LNHNV, YYDKDF (reference sequence). CDR3 region: CATSSGTDNTGELFF. The CDR3 bases are TGTGCCACCAGCTCCGGGACAGACAACACCGGGGAGCTGTTTTTT.

This clone was detected a few times. The V and J genes are TRBV4-1 and TRBJ1-6; D is ambiguous. Trimming stripped 0 bases from V and 7 bases from J, with 4 bases between. Germline V gene data show CDR1 as MGHRA and CDR2 as YSYEKL. The CDR3 length is 13 residues. The CDR3 sequence: CASSQEPNSPLHF. The CDR3 nucleotides are TGCGCCAGCAGCCAAGAACCAAATTCACCCCTCCACTTT.

This clone was observed a handful of times. The CDR3 here is CASSFWDSTGELFF. In nucleotides, the CDR3 is TGTGCCAGCAGTTTTTGGGACAGCACCGGGGAGCTGTTTTTT. The chain combines TRBV27 with TRBJ2-2, with 7 bases lining up with TRBD1. Germline values: CDR1 MNHEY, CDR2 SMNVEV (reference sequence). The ends lost 3 bases at V and 4 bases at J; junction bases unmatched: 2. The CDR3 sequence is 14 residues long.

As for this clone: The sample carries other DNA sequences with the same CDR3. This chain joins TRBV7-8 and TRBJ2-7; D gene ambiguous. The CDR3 totals 13 residues. Germline CDR1 is SGHVS and CDR2 is FQNEAQ. Trimming pared 3 bases from V and 4 bases from J, leaving 10 bases between. The CDR3 here is CASSLRTGYEQYF. CDR3 coding DNA: TGTGCCAGCAGCTTGAGAACCGGATACGAGCAGTACTTC.